This T cell receptor beta chain was captured in a study of cytomegalovirus exposure and HLA in healthy donors. Primers for the PCR totalled 60 Vbeta and 13 Jbeta. Profiled with immunoSEQ multiplex PCR; TCRdb holds only in-frame clones, not every one. The sample lists 200,000 or so clones; over 60% were seen once. Whereas donors were nominally healthy upon sampling, unrecorded immune exposures were probable. Comments on this clone: What it binds is unknown.

Germline CDR1 LGHNA, CDR2 YSLEER. Trimming left V 0 bases short and J 7 bases short, with 12 bases between. This CDR3 region has 15 residues. The study's findings and limits: Associated with cytomegalovirus, according to the listing, were 150 to 200 TCR beta chains. Rarity marked most TCR sequences, yet some public TCRs occurred in many donors.

This clonotype originated in a young man in good health and CMV-seronegative. What was sequenced was PBMCs. The V call is TRBV4-3, the J call TRBJ2-2, with a tentative D call TRBD1 (5 bases). The CDR3 DNA follows: TGCGCCAGCAGCCAAGATCAGGGAAGTGGCGGGGAGCTGTTTTTT. Translation: CASSQDQGSGGELFF.